The 32 T cell receptor beta chains in this list originate from one sample, sequenced in a study of Ad26.COV2.S vaccination and SARS-CoV-2 variants. The treatment was: roughly 18 received Ad26.COV2.S at low or high dose, single or two shots; roughly five received placebo; per-sample allocation not given. Sampling happened 63 days after the first vaccine or placebo injection. Only in-frame clones appear in the TCRdb table, and some are missing; sequencing was by immunoSEQ multiplex PCR. The sample yields 400,000 to 450,000 clones, around 92% seen once. The sample in question was peripheral blood, obtained in a trial of Ad26.COV2.S vaccine versus placebo. The receptors were gathered from a person aged 18-60 years who received the Ad26.COV2.S COVID-19 vaccine or a placebo.

This chain uses TRBV7-2 with TRBJ1-1; 9 bases align to TRBD1. V lost 2 bases, J lost 5 bases, and 6 bases stayed unmatched. Germline V gives CDR1 SGHTA, CDR2 FQGNSA. This CDR3 has 15 residues. The CDR3 loop reads CASSLTTGGWTEAFF. CDR3 DNA sequence: TGTGCCAGCAGCTTAACTACAGGGGGCTGGACTGAAGCTTTCTTT.

This clone has a handful of counts. The genes are TRBV6-2 or TRBV6-3 and TRBJ2-7; TRBD1 might be the D (5 bases). This CDR3 contains 16 residues. Germline CDR1 reads MNHEY; CDR2 reads SVGEGT. V dropped 0 bases and J dropped 0 bases, with 12 bases sitting between them. CDR3: CASSYSGGAPSYEQYF. The CDR3 coding sequence is TGTGCCAGCAGTTACTCGGGTGGGGCACCCTCCTACGAGCAGTACTTC.

In this sample, this clone turned up a few times. CDR3 nucleotides: TGTGCCAGCAGTTATACTAGACAGAACACCGGGGAGCTGTTTTTT. Translation: CASSYTRQNTGELFF. The rearrangement links TRBV6-5 to TRBJ2-2, with a weak D call TRBD2 (5 bases). The CDR3 spans 15 residues. Germline lookup yields CDR1 MNHEY and CDR2 SVGAGI. With 3 bases removed from V and 1 base from J, the gap between germline ends came to 9 bases.

The J gene is TRBJ1-2, the V gene TRBV7-8; no firm D call. The germline V gene has CDR1 SGHVS and CDR2 FQNEAQ. There are 14 residues in the CDR3. V shed 0 bases and J shed 5 bases, with 10 bases lying between them. The CDR3 here is CASSLAPQAYGYTF. The CDR3 DNA reads TGTGCCAGCAGCTTAGCACCCCAGGCTTATGGCTACACCTTC.

The chain uses TRBV4-3 and TRBJ1-2; 7 bases map to TRBD1. The CDR3 covers 16 residues. Germline V gene lookup returns CDR1 LGHNA and CDR2 YSLEER. The V segment lost 1 base and the J segment 2 bases; nucleotides outside the gene matches: 7. CDR3 sequence: CASSQGAGTANYGYTF. CDR3 nucleotides: TGCGCCAGCAGCCAAGGGGCCGGGACAGCGAACTATGGCTACACCTTC.

The genes are TRBV10-2 and TRBJ1-1; 9 bases are shared with TRBD1. V was clipped by 2 bases and J by 3 bases; unmatched bases: 10. Germline V gene data show CDR1 as WSHSY and CDR2 as SAAADI. CDR3 length: 17 amino acids. The CDR3 nucleotides read TGCGCCAGCAGTGAGCCGCGGACAGGGGTTAAGGACACTGAAGCTTTCTTT. It translates to CASSEPRTGVKDTEAFF.

The V and J genes are TRBV10-3 and TRBJ1-4; 8 bases line up with TRBD1. Germline V CDR1 and CDR2: ENHRY, SYGVKD. V shed 3 bases, J shed 8 bases, and the junction held 5 bases outside the gene matches. This CDR3 spans 14 amino acids. The CDR3, as DNA: TGTGCCATCAGTGATTCAACAGGGGGAGAAAAACTGTTTTTT. Amino acids: CAISDSTGGEKLFF.

The chain carries TRBV4-1 and TRBJ1-1; D unclear. The germline V gene encodes CDR1 MGHRA and CDR2 YSYEKL. V dropped 0 bases and J dropped 10 bases, with 15 bases sitting between them. The CDR3 has 14 residues. DNA of the CDR3: TGCGCCAGCAGCCAAGAGGGCGGGGAAGAGGCAGCTTTCTTT. This gives the protein CASSQEGGEEAAFF.

The gene calls are TRBV11-3 and TRBJ2-5; TRBD1 agrees at 8 bases. V shed 5 bases, J shed 3 bases, and the junction held 8 bases outside the gene matches. The CDR3 is 15 amino acids. Germline assignment: CDR1 SGHNT and CDR2 YENEEA. In DNA form, the CDR3 reads TGTGCCAGCAGCACCGGACAGGGCAAGGAAGAGACCCAGTACTTC. It is translated as CASSTGQGKEETQYF.

The chain combines TRBV12-5 with TRBJ2-1; 9 nucleotides line up with TRBD2. J was trimmed by 12 bases and V by 5 bases; bases with no gene match: 14. The CDR3 is made up of 15 amino acids. In germline, CDR1 is LGHNT, CDR2 FRNRAP. CDR3 in amino acids: CASGPEPQGLAPQFF. The CDR3, as DNA: TGTGCTAGTGGTCCGGAACCCCAAGGACTAGCGCCGCAGTTCTTC.

The chain is built from TRBV11-2 and TRBJ1-4, with a possible D match to TRBD1 (5 bases). The V gene lost 7 bases and the J gene lost 2 bases, with 17 bases spanning the gap. The CDR3 covers 16 residues. The V gene's germline CDR1 is SGHAT and CDR2 FQNNGV. The CDR3 spells CASTWGRTGTNEKLFF. The CDR3 DNA reads as TGTGCCAGCACCTGGGGCAGAACGGGGACTAATGAAAAACTGTTTTTT.

V gene TRBV6-4 combines with J gene TRBJ2-1; 10 positions match TRBD2. CDR1 is MRHNA and CDR2 is SNTAGT in the germline V gene. Losses at the gene ends were 5 bases for V and 3 bases for J; bases not matched to a gene: 4. The CDR3 loop spans 15 amino acids. This chain's CDR3 is CASSRLAGDYNEQFF. The DNA of the CDR3 is TGTGCCAGCAGTCGCCTAGCGGGGGACTACAATGAGCAGTTCTTC.

The rearrangement uses TRBV3-1 (or the pseudogene TRBV3-2) and TRBJ1-3; 7 bases are a match to TRBD1. The CDR3 runs 14 residues. Germline CDR1 is LGHDT and CDR2 is YNNKEL (reference sequence). Losses at the gene ends were 2 bases for V and 2 bases for J; bases not matched to a gene: 0. CDR3 residues: CASSQQGAGNTIYF. CDR3 DNA sequence: TGTGCCAGCAGCCAACAGGGGGCTGGAAACACCATATATTTT.

This rearrangement joins TRBV10-1 to TRBJ1-1; no clear D gene. This CDR3 region has 13 residues. Trimming shortened V by 3 bases and J by 7 bases, and 12 bases separated the two germline ends. Germline loops: CDR1 WNHNN, CDR2 SYGVQD (reference sequence). The CDR3, as DNA: TGCGCCAGCAGTGACCCGGGCACATTTGAAGCTTTCTTT. This codes for CASSDPGTFEAFF.

This chain uses TRBV29-1 with TRBJ1-1, with 8 nucleotides matching TRBD1. The CDR3 consists of 15 residues. Trimming removed 4 bases from V and 5 bases from J; junction bases left unmatched: 12. Germline V gives CDR1 SQVTM, CDR2 ANQGSEA. CDR3 amino acids: CSVGVEDRVGTEAFF. CDR3 DNA sequence: TGCAGCGTTGGAGTTGAGGACAGGGTGGGTACTGAAGCTTTCTTT. Based on the CDR3 plus reference TRBV29-1 and TRBJ1-1, the full variable domain is SAVISQKPSRDICQRGTSLTIQCQVDSQVTMMFWYRQQPGQSLTLIATANQGSEATYESGFVIDKFPISRPNLTFSTLTVSNMSPEDSSIYLCSVGVEDRVGTEAFFGQGTRLTVV.

The CDR3 loop is CASSSYNTYEQYF. The CDR3 DNA follows: TGTGCCAGCAGCTCGTACAACACCTACGAGCAGTACTTC. The chain uses TRBV7-9 and TRBJ2-7; D uncertain. Germline loops: CDR1 SEHNR, CDR2 FQNEAQ (reference sequence). This CDR3 has 13 residues. With 4 bases removed from V and 2 bases from J, the gap between germline ends came to 9 bases. The full variable domain, rest sourced from reference TRBV7-9 and TRBJ2-7, is DTGVSQNPRHKITKRGQNVTFRCDPISEHNRLYWYRQTLGQGPEFLTYFQNEAQLEKSRLLSDRFSAERPKGSFSTLEIQRTEQGDSAMYLCASSSYNTYEQYFGPGTRLTVT.

This chain links TRBV30 with TRBJ2-7, with D possibly being TRBD1 (7 bases). CDR3 length: 13 amino acids. Germline-derived CDR1 and CDR2 are GTSNPN and SVGIG (reference sequence). The CDR3 nucleotides are TGTGCTGCGGACGGCGGCAGGGGGGACGAGCAGTACTTC. It codes for CAADGGRGDEQYF.

This chain uses TRBV24-1 with TRBJ2-5, with D hard to call. The V gene lost 3 bases and the J gene lost 3 bases, with 4 bases spanning the gap. Germline CDR1 KGHDR, CDR2 SFDVKD. This CDR3 is 12 amino acids long. The CDR3 nucleotides read TGTGCCACCAGTGATCCGAAAGAGACCCAGTACTTC. As protein: CATSDPKETQYF.

The chain combines TRBV15 with TRBJ2-6; 9 nucleotides align to TRBD2. Germline CDR1 and CDR2: LNHNV and YYDKDF (reference sequence). J gave up 1 base and V 6 bases, and 13 bases lay outside the gene matches. The CDR3 is made up of 19 amino acids. The CDR3 here is CATSGIMRGGDSGANVLTF. The CDR3 DNA follows: TGTGCCACCAGTGGTATTATGCGCGGGGGGGATTCTGGGGCCAACGTCCTGACTTTC.

The rearrangement joins TRBV4-3 to TRBJ1-4; TRBD1 matches at 7 bases. The CDR3 runs to 16 residues. Germline lookup yields CDR1 LGHNA and CDR2 YSLEER. V dropped 2 bases and J dropped 5; count of bases not matched to a gene: 8. The DNA for the CDR3 is TGCGCCAGCAGCCAACAGGCCAGGGGGATGAATGAAAAACTGTTTTTT. It is translated as CASSQQARGMNEKLFF.

V and J are TRBV7-2 and TRBJ2-1, with 10 bases aligning to TRBD2. The V gene's germline CDR1 is SGHTA and CDR2 FQGNSA. CDR3 size: 16 residues. Trimming cost V 3 bases and J 0 bases; bases outside gene matches: 2. Here the CDR3 reads CASSFLAGVSYNEQFF. The CDR3 DNA reads as TGTGCCAGCAGCTTTCTAGCGGGGGTCTCCTACAATGAGCAGTTCTTC.

This sequence joins TRBV7-9 and TRBJ1-4; D ambiguous. CDR3 length equals 15 residues. V was cut by 5 bases and J by 0 bases, with 10 bases left in between. Germline lookup yields CDR1 SEHNR and CDR2 FQNEAQ (reference sequence). CDR3 region: CASSHYSATNEKLFF. The DNA for the CDR3 is TGTGCCAGCAGCCATTACAGTGCAACTAATGAAAAACTGTTTTTT.

V gene TRBV19 combines with J gene TRBJ2-5; D remains ambiguous. V shed 5 bases and J shed 2 bases, with 12 bases lying between them. The CDR3 length is 14 residues. Germline CDR1 is LNHDA and CDR2 is SQIVND (reference sequence). The CDR3: CASSPADQQETQYF. DNA for the CDR3: TGTGCCAGTAGTCCGGCAGACCAACAAGAGACCCAGTACTTC.

This clone appeared a few times. The rearrangement links TRBV5-8 to TRBJ1-5; 9 bases align to TRBD1. The junction had 5 bases not matched to a gene; V was cut back by 0 bases and J by 7 bases. This CDR3 is 15 amino acids long. Per germline, CDR1 SGHTS and CDR2 YDEGEE. In DNA, the CDR3 is TGTGCCAGCAGCTTGGGGACAGGGGCTGGGCAGCCCCAGCATTTT. This translates into CASSLGTGAGQPQHF.

V usage is TRBV6-5 and J usage is TRBJ1-2; 7 nucleotides align to TRBD1. This CDR3 contains 15 residues. Germline V lookup: CDR1 MNHEY, CDR2 SVGAGI. V trimming: 8 bases; J trimming: 4 bases; junction bases outside the gene matches: 13. The CDR3 reads CASQKATGVRYGYTF. CDR3 bases: TGTGCCAGCCAGAAAGCCACAGGGGTTCGCTATGGCTACACCTTC.

J is TRBJ2-5 and V is TRBV15; D is unresolved. The CDR3 consists of 11 residues. Between the trimmed V and J ends, which lost 5 bases and 5 bases, there was a span of 6 bases. Germline loops: CDR1 LNHNV, CDR2 YYDKDF (reference sequence). The CDR3 protein is CATSLRETQYF. The DNA for the CDR3 is TGTGCCACCAGCCTCCGGGAGACCCAGTACTTC.

The rearrangement links TRBV18 to TRBJ2-7, with D uncertain. V lost 0 bases, J lost 3 bases, and 9 bases lay in between. CDR1 KGHSH and CDR2 LQKENI come from the germline V gene. The CDR3 loop spans 14 amino acids. CDR3 sequence: CASSPPEIRYEQYF. CDR3 DNA: TGTGCCAGCTCACCACCGGAAATTCGCTACGAGCAGTACTTC.

J is TRBJ2-5 and V is TRBV5-1; D is perhaps TRBD1 or TRBD2 (5 bases each). CDR3 length: 12 residues. V dropped 7 bases and J dropped 5 bases, with 12 bases sitting between them. CDR1 and CDR2 (germline): SGHRS, YFSETQ. CDR3 sequence (DNA): TGCGCCAGCTTCAGGGACGGGGAGACCCAGTACTTC. Translation: CASFRDGETQYF.

With regard to this clone: A junction boundary mismatches the germline segment, possibly from a read error. V gene TRBV7-9 combines with J gene TRBJ2-5, with a tentative D call TRBD1 (6 bases). Germline CDR1 and CDR2: SEHNR and FQNEAQ (reference sequence). The CDR3 is 15 amino acids. CDR3 sequence: CASCLWTALQETQYF. Written as DNA, the CDR3 is TGTGCCAGCTGCTTATGGACAGCCCTCCAAGAGACCCAGTACTTC.

V usage is TRBV19 and J usage is TRBJ1-2, with D possibly matching TRBD1 (5 bases). V lost 3 bases and J lost 3, with 23 bases in between. The CDR3 has 18 amino acids. Germline loops: CDR1 LNHDA, CDR2 SQIVND (reference sequence). The CDR3 sequence is CASSINLGRAYFDYGYTF. The CDR3 coding sequence is TGTGCCAGTAGTATTAATCTCGGCAGGGCCTACTTCGACTATGGCTACACCTTC. Using reference TRBV19 and TRBJ1-2 for the parts outside the CDR3, the full variable domain is DGGITQSPKYLFRKEGQNVTLSCEQNLNHDAMYWYRQDPGQGLRLIYYSQIVNDFQKGDIAEGYSVSREKKESFPLTVTSAQKNPTAFYLCASSINLGRAYFDYGYTFGSGTRLTVV.

The chain couples TRBV6-5 to TRBJ2-7; D possibly matches TRBD1 or TRBD2 (5 bases each). Deletions cut 6 bases from V and 6 bases from J, with 9 bases between. The CDR3 covers 11 residues. Germline CDR1 reads MNHEY; CDR2 reads SVGAGI. CDR3 amino acids: CASREGREQYF. DNA for the CDR3: TGTGCCAGCAGAGAGGGGCGCGAGCAGTACTTC.

The chain recombines TRBV30 with TRBJ1-2; 7 bases align to TRBD1. CDR1 and CDR2 from the germline V gene are GTSNPN and SVGIG (reference sequence). With 2 bases clipped from V and 4 bases from J, the junction kept 7 bases outside the gene matches. The CDR3 extends over 14 amino acids. CDR3 region: CAWSWDSRSYGYTF. CDR3 sequence (DNA): TGTGCCTGGAGTTGGGACAGTCGCAGCTATGGCTACACCTTC.